The 32 T cell receptor beta chains below all came from one sample that was sequenced in a study of Ad26.COV2.S vaccination and SARS-CoV-2 variants. Specified treatment: about 20 received Ad26.COV2.S at low or high dose, single or two shots; about 5 received placebo; per-sample allocation not given. Specimens were obtained on day 63 following the first vaccine or placebo injection. Assay used: immunoSEQ multiplex PCR; TCRdb lists only in-frame clones, some missing. The sample lists about 390,000 clones; approximately 90% were seen once. The starting material was peripheral blood, obtained in a trial of Ad26.COV2.S vaccine versus placebo. The receptors here all came from a person aged 18-65 years who received the Ad26.COV2.S COVID-19 vaccine or a placebo.

This rearrangement joins TRBV11-2 to TRBJ1-6; D ambiguous. Germline V gene sequence: CDR1 SGHAT, CDR2 FQNNGV. This CDR3 has 17 residues. Trimming stripped 3 bases from V and 8 bases from J, with 20 bases between. The CDR3 nucleotides read TGTGCCAGCAGCTTCATGCGGGCGAGTTGGATGGATTCACCCCTCCACTTT. Residues: CASSFMRASWMDSPLHF.

The rearrangement links TRBV18 to TRBJ1-2; D gene ambiguous. Trimming stripped 3 bases from V and 3 bases from J, with 17 bases between. Germline loops: CDR1 KGHSH, CDR2 LQKENI. The CDR3 has 16 residues. CDR3 residues: CASSPRSRGGDYGYTF. The CDR3 DNA reads as TGTGCCAGCTCACCTCGAAGCAGAGGCGGGGACTATGGCTACACCTTC.

The V call is TRBV19, the J call TRBJ2-2; 8 nucleotides align to TRBD1. This CDR3 comprises 16 residues. CDR1 is LNHDA and CDR2 is SQIVND in the germline V gene (reference sequence). Unmatched junction bases numbered 13, after V lost 6 bases and J lost 7 bases. The CDR3 reads CASRTTGGPLGGELFF. CDR3 bases: TGTGCCAGTAGGACTACAGGGGGTCCTCTTGGCGGGGAGCTGTTTTTT.

The chain employs TRBV29-1 and TRBJ1-2, with 7 nucleotides matching TRBD1. The CDR3 sequence is 15 residues long. The germline CDR1 and CDR2 sequences are SQVTM and ANQGSEA. V lost 4 bases and J lost 0; bases outside the gene matches: 8. CDR3 DNA sequence: TGCAGCGTTGTACTCGGGACAGAAGCTAACTATGGCTACACCTTC. Translated: CSVVLGTEANYGYTF.

The V call is TRBV12-3 or TRBV12-4, the J call TRBJ1-1; the D is unclear. The V end lost 1 base, the J end lost 8 bases, and 5 bases lay between the germline ends. The length of the CDR3 is 11 residues. This CDR3 is CASSLGGEAFF. Written as DNA, the CDR3 is TGTGCCAGCAGTTTAGGAGGGGAAGCTTTCTTT.

This sequence joins TRBV5-5 and TRBJ1-2, with 9 bases aligning to TRBD1. V trimming: 5 bases; J trimming: 7 bases; junction bases outside the gene matches: 6. Germline V CDR1 and CDR2: SGHKS, YYEKEE (reference sequence). CDR3 length: 13 amino acids. CDR3 region: CASSWDREGGYTF. For the CDR3, the DNA is TGTGCCAGCAGTTGGGACAGGGAAGGTGGCTACACCTTC.

V usage is TRBV19 and J usage is TRBJ1-4; 8 nucleotides agree with TRBD1. V lost 3 bases, J lost 2 bases, and 8 bases stayed unmatched. CDR3 size: 17 residues. Germline-derived CDR1 and CDR2 are LNHDA and SQIVND (reference sequence). As DNA, the CDR3 is TGTGCCAGTAGTATCTACAGGGGGTCGGGGACTAATGAAAAACTGTTTTTT. Translation: CASSIYRGSGTNEKLFF.

This clone was seen only once. The chain carries TRBV12-3 or TRBV12-4 and TRBJ1-1, with TRBD1 matching over 8 bases. V lost 5 bases and J lost 2; bases outside the gene matches: 1. The CDR3 extends over 13 amino acids. In DNA, the CDR3 is TGTGCCAGCAGTGGACAGGGAAACACTGAAGCTTTCTTT. The encoded protein is CASSGQGNTEAFF.

The chain links TRBV20-1 to TRBJ2-7, with D perhaps TRBD1 (5 bases). This CDR3 is 14 amino acids long. CDR1 is DFQATT, CDR2 SNEGSKA, per germline (reference sequence). V was trimmed by 3 bases and J by 2 bases, leaving 14 bases between them. The CDR3: CSASLARGAYEQYF. The CDR3 coding sequence is TGCAGTGCTAGTTTGGCTAGGGGTGCCTACGAGCAGTACTTC.

The chain has TRBV14 and TRBJ1-2; TRBD1 matches at 11 bases. Per germline, CDR1 SGHDN and CDR2 FVKESK. The CDR3 is made up of 13 amino acids. V shed 4 bases and J 5 bases; nucleotides not matched to a gene: 0. The CDR3 loop is CASSRDRGYGYTF. The DNA of the CDR3 is TGTGCCAGCAGCCGGGACAGGGGGTATGGCTACACCTTC.

The rearrangement uses TRBV6-1 and TRBJ2-7; no clear D gene. The CDR3 extends over 12 amino acids. V shed 1 base and J shed 0 bases, with 1 base lying between them. CDR1 is MNHNS and CDR2 is SASEGT in the germline V gene. CDR3 sequence: CASSEVSYEQYF. As DNA, the CDR3 is TGTGCCAGCAGTGAAGTCTCCTACGAGCAGTACTTC.

CDR3 DNA: TGCGCCAGCAGCCAAGTTGGCGTGGGGGGAGAGACCCAGTACTTC. Its protein product is CASSQVGVGGETQYF. The chain carries TRBV4-1 and TRBJ2-5; maybe TRBD2 (6 bases). The germline V gene has CDR1 MGHRA and CDR2 YSYEKL. V was shortened by 1 base and J by 4 bases, with 13 bases between the two germline ends. This CDR3 is built from 15 residues.

The rearrangement joins TRBV7-2 to TRBJ2-7; D is possibly TRBD1 (5 bases). The germline V gene has CDR1 SGHTA and CDR2 FQGNSA. The CDR3 is 14 amino acids. V was trimmed by 3 bases and J by 2 bases, leaving 11 bases between them. The DNA for the CDR3 is TGTGCCAGCAGCTTTAGGGGCGGCCCCTACGAGCAGTACTTC. Protein product: CASSFRGGPYEQYF.

This clone appeared a single time. V is TRBV24-1 and J is TRBJ1-1; D perhaps matches TRBD1 (6 bases). V was pared by 7 bases and J by 6 bases, with 20 bases between. This CDR3 has 15 residues. Germline lookup yields CDR1 KGHDR and CDR2 SFDVKD. The CDR3 region has the DNA TGTGCCACCAGGAGGGGGTTGGCATCCATCGCTGAAGCTTTCTTT. Protein sequence: CATRRGLASIAEAFF.

In the case of this clone: The junction differs from germline at one of its ends, possibly a read error. The rearrangement uses TRBV2 and TRBJ1-5; tentatively, D is TRBD1 (6 bases). The CDR3 extends over 15 amino acids. CDR1 and CDR2 from the germline V gene are SNHLY and FYNNEI. The CDR3: CASTERNRGNQPQHF. In nucleotides, the CDR3 is TGTGCCAGCACTGAAAGGAACAGGGGCAATCAGCCCCAGCATTTT.

The J gene is TRBJ2-1, the V gene TRBV14; the D is unclear. Germline values: CDR1 SGHDN, CDR2 FVKESK. The CDR3 spans 15 residues. V was cut by 6 bases and J by 9 bases, with 21 bases left in between. The CDR3 is CASSPGFPFGGEQFF. In nucleotides, the CDR3 is TGTGCCAGCAGTCCCGGTTTTCCATTCGGTGGTGAGCAGTTCTTC.

The V call is TRBV5-1, the J call TRBJ1-2; 8 bases map to TRBD1. Germline-derived CDR1 and CDR2 are SGHRS and YFSETQ. The CDR3 extends over 14 amino acids. With V trimmed by 5 bases and J by 6 bases, 9 bases remained unmatched. For the CDR3, the DNA is TGCGCCAGCAGACCACCCGGGACAGGACATGGCTACACCTTC. Its protein product is CASRPPGTGHGYTF.

The CDR3 here is CASSYQLAGAVSGELFF. The CDR3 DNA is TGCGCCAGCAGCTATCAACTAGCGGGGGCCGTGTCCGGGGAGCTGTTTTTT. The chain combines TRBV5-1 with TRBJ2-2; TRBD2 matches at 11 bases. Germline loops: CDR1 SGHRS, CDR2 YFSETQ. The ends lost 3 bases at V and 6 bases at J; junction bases unmatched: 10. The CDR3 is made up of 17 amino acids.

The chain joins TRBV15 to TRBJ2-6, with D maybe TRBD2 (6 bases). This CDR3 comprises 16 residues. Between the trimmed V and J ends, which lost 2 bases and 1 base, there was a span of 9 bases. Germline CDR1 and CDR2: LNHNV and YYDKDF (reference sequence). The CDR3 spells CATSRMEGSGANVLTF. In nucleotides, the CDR3 is TGTGCCACCAGCAGAATGGAGGGGTCTGGGGCCAACGTCCTGACTTTC.

The genes are TRBV24-1 and TRBJ2-1; D unresolved. There are 12 residues in the CDR3. CDR1 and CDR2 from the germline V gene are KGHDR and SFDVKD. The germline V and J ends were trimmed by 2 bases and 2 bases, with 0 bases remaining between them. The CDR3 loop is CATSDSYNEQFF. In DNA form, the CDR3 reads TGTGCCACCAGTGATTCCTACAATGAGCAGTTCTTC.

The rearrangement uses TRBV2 and TRBJ2-5; a possible D gene is TRBD2 (5 bases). V lost 6 bases and J 5 bases, leaving 7 bases between the germline ends. Germline V gene sequence: CDR1 SNHLY, CDR2 FYNNEI. The CDR3 sequence is 11 residues long. CDR3 DNA: TGTGCCAGCAGACTAGAGGAGACCCAGTACTTC. Translated: CASRLEETQYF.

The chain links TRBV28 to TRBJ2-5, with D tentatively TRBD2 (6 bases). The CDR3 runs to 15 residues. The germline V and J ends were trimmed by 5 bases and 2 bases, with 15 bases remaining between them. CDR1 is MDHEN, CDR2 SYDVKM, per germline. DNA of the CDR3: TGTGCCAGCAGTGGGGCTTATGGGGGGCAAGAGACCCAGTACTTC. Protein: CASSGAYGGQETQYF.

This sequence joins TRBV3-1 (or the pseudogene TRBV3-2) and TRBJ2-2; D is unresolved. Per germline, CDR1 LGHDT and CDR2 YNNKEL (reference sequence). CDR3 length equals 14 residues. V was trimmed by 1 base and J by 2 bases, leaving 5 bases between them. DNA for the CDR3: TGTGCCAGCAGCCAAGCGACAAACACCGGGGAGCTGTTTTTT. Residues: CASSQATNTGELFF.

V usage is TRBV3-1 (or the pseudogene TRBV3-2) and J usage is TRBJ1-4; D is unclear. The germline gives CDR1 LGHDT, CDR2 YNNKEL (reference sequence). The V end lost 2 bases, the J end lost 8 bases, and 3 bases lay between the germline ends. The CDR3 contains 11 residues. DNA for the CDR3: TGTGCCAGCAGCCAAAGGGAAAAACTGTTTTTT. Protein: CASSQREKLFF.

As to this clone: Other nucleotide sequences from this sample produce the same CDR3. The chain has TRBV5-4 and TRBJ2-1, with no clear D. The CDR3 is 11 amino acids. Trimming left V 2 bases short and J 7 bases short, with 4 bases between. Germline CDR1 and CDR2: SGHNT and YYREEE (reference sequence). The CDR3, as DNA: TGTGCCAGCAGCTTAGCAAATGAGCAGTTCTTC. Translation gives CASSLANEQFF.

The V call is TRBV5-1, the J call TRBJ1-4; 9 bases match TRBD1. In germline, CDR1 is SGHRS, CDR2 YFSETQ. Losses at the gene ends were 4 bases for V and 8 bases for J; bases not matched to a gene: 9. This CDR3 region has 15 residues. Here the CDR3 reads CASSHTGGAGEKLFF. CDR3 nucleotide sequence: TGCGCCAGCAGCCACACAGGGGGCGCGGGAGAAAAACTGTTTTTT.

The chain joins TRBV28 to TRBJ1-1, with TRBD1 matching over 9 bases. Trimming cost V 6 bases and J 6 bases; bases outside gene matches: 14. CDR1 and CDR2 from the germline V gene are MDHEN and SYDVKM. The CDR3 is 16 residues long. CDR3 protein: CASRAQGAQVGPEAFF. The CDR3 DNA follows: TGTGCCAGCAGGGCACAGGGGGCTCAGGTTGGCCCTGAAGCTTTCTTT.

The chain has TRBV30 and TRBJ1-2; tentatively, D is TRBD1 (5 bases). This CDR3 spans 15 amino acids. Between the trimmed V and J ends, which lost 2 bases and 2 bases, there was a span of 15 bases. Per germline, CDR1 GTSNPN and CDR2 SVGIG (reference sequence). The CDR3 coding sequence is TGTGCCTGGAGTCGGCCGCAGGGCGGCAACTATGGCTACACCTTC. This sequence encodes CAWSRPQGGNYGYTF. The entire variable domain, with the rest obtained from reference TRBV30 and TRBJ1-2, is as follows: SQTIHQWPATLVQPVGSPLSLECTVEGTSNPNLYWYRQAAGRGLQLLFYSVGIGQISSEVPQNLSASRPQDRQFILSSKKLLLSDSGFYLCAWSRPQGGNYGYTFGSGTRLTVV.

The chain uses TRBV3-1 (or the pseudogene TRBV3-2) and TRBJ2-5; tentative D call: TRBD1 (5 bases). Trimming left V 1 base short and J 3 bases short, with 12 bases between. This CDR3 contains 15 residues. CDR1 and CDR2 from the germline V gene are LGHDT and YNNKEL (reference sequence). CDR3 bases: TGTGCCAGCAGCCAAGGGATAGGGGTTAAAGAGACCCAGTACTTC. It is translated as CASSQGIGVKETQYF.

The chain employs TRBV27 and TRBJ2-3; 8 bases are shared with TRBD2. The CDR3 runs to 14 residues. CDR1 and CDR2 (germline): MNHEY, SMNVEV (reference sequence). With V trimmed by 7 bases and J by 6 bases, 9 bases remained unmatched. The CDR3 protein is CASTPGTRRDTQYF. CDR3 in DNA: TGTGCCAGCACTCCCGGGACTAGGCGTGATACGCAGTATTTT.

J is TRBJ1-6 and V is TRBV5-6; no definite D call. CDR3 length: 19 amino acids. Trimming shortened V by 1 base and J by 7 bases, and 24 bases separated the two germline ends. Per germline, CDR1 SGHDT and CDR2 YYEEEE. CDR3 residues: CASSLTSYRVLQANSPLHF. The CDR3 DNA follows: TGTGCCAGCAGCTTGACCTCCTATCGGGTACTTCAGGCGAATTCACCCCTCCACTTT.

The chain couples TRBV4-1 to TRBJ1-1; D is ambiguous. Germline CDR1 reads MGHRA; CDR2 reads YSYEKL. CDR3 length equals 15 residues. V lost 0 bases, J lost 7 bases, and 15 bases lay in between. The CDR3 protein is CASSQDSGERSEAFF. CDR3 bases: TGCGCCAGCAGCCAAGATTCCGGGGAGAGGAGTGAAGCTTTCTTT.